This T cell receptor (beta chain) was profiled in a study of T cell responses to AZD1222 COVID-19 vaccine. CDR3 length equals 15 residues. V lost 5 bases and J 1 base, leaving 14 bases between the germline ends. Germline V gives CDR1 MGHRA, CDR2 YSYEKL. Libraries were prepared by immunoSEQ multiplex PCR; TCRdb keeps only in-frame clonotypes and omits some of them. The table shows 150,000 or so clones, with more than 70% occurring only once. The source is an adult in good health. The sequencing used peripheral blood, collected on day 0 of AZD1222 vaccination. The chain combines TRBV4-1 with TRBJ1-2, with TRBD1 as a possible D gene (6 bases). CDR3: CASSFKDRNNYGYTF. The CDR3 DNA follows: TGCGCCAGCAGCTTCAAGGACAGAAATAACTATGGCTACACCTTC.